A selection of T cell receptor beta chains follows, all from one sample in a study of T-cell memory formation after mild COVID-19. Using its own MiXCR run on the 5' RACE reads, TCRdb lists one record per CDR3 protein. The repertoire includes approximately 300,000 distinct CDR3 sequences, roughly 15% of them detected once, and 22% sits in the top ten. The source material was PBMCs or a T cell subset sorted from them (not recorded which). Receptors originate from a man aged 18 to 29 who had mild COVID-19 (a few samples of this study predate the infection). Cell type and time point are not known. Both conserved end residues are part of each CDR3. D genes are given only for firm matches. Some rows have no size entry. The others give once, few or many, or a class for an expanded clone.

size: -; D: -; V: TRBV29-1; J: TRBJ1-1; length: 17; DNA: TGCAGGGAATCCCCGGACAACGCTCACAAGGGGGACACTGAAGCTTTCTTT; CDR3: CRESPDNAHKGDTEAFF
size: -; D: -; V: TRBV12-3/TRBV12-4; J: TRBJ1-3; length: 15; DNA: TGTGCCAGCAGTTTATACAGGAACTCTGGAAACACCATATATTTT; CDR3: CASSLYRNSGNTIYF
size: -; D: -; V: TRBV12-3/TRBV12-4; J: TRBJ1-1; length: 13; DNA: TGTGCCAGCAAAGATAGTGGGGGCGCTGAAGCTTTCTTT; CDR3: CASKDSGGAEAFF
size: -; D: TRBD1; V: TRBV11-2; J: TRBJ1-3; length: 13; DNA: TGTGCCAGCAGCACCGACAGGGCTAACACCATATATTTT; CDR3: CASSTDRANTIYF
size: few; D: -; V: TRBV11-2; J: TRBJ2-3; length: 16; DNA: TGTGCCAGCAGCTCTTCGTTCTACCCAAGCACAGATACGCAGTATTTT; CDR3: CASSSSFYPSTDTQYF
size: few; D: -; V: TRBV5-1; J: TRBJ2-5; length: 14; DNA: TGCGCCAGCAGCTTGGCGGGGCCCGAAGAGACCCAGTACTTC; CDR3: CASSLAGPEETQYF
size: few; D: -; V: TRBV9; J: TRBJ1-5; length: 14; DNA: TGTGCCAGCAGCGTAGCAGGGGTGGGTCAGCCCCAGCATTTT; CDR3: CASSVAGVGQPQHF
size: -; D: -; V: TRBV10-3; J: TRBJ1-2; length: 12; DNA: TGTGCCATCCAAAGGCTCAACTATGGCTACACCTTC; CDR3: CAIQRLNYGYTF
size: -; D: -; V: TRBV20-1; J: TRBJ2-3; length: 13; DNA: TGCAGTGCTAGAGTCAGGGGAACAGATACGCAGTATTTT; CDR3: CSARVRGTDTQYF
size: -; D: -; V: TRBV5-6; J: TRBJ1-2; length: 13; DNA: TGTGCCAGCAGCTTGCCAGCCAGCTATGGCTACACCTTC; CDR3: CASSLPASYGYTF
size: -; D: TRBD1; V: TRBV20-1; J: TRBJ1-1; length: 13; DNA: TGCAGTGCTTATGACAGGGAGAACACTGAAGCTTTCTTT; CDR3: CSAYDRENTEAFF
size: -; D: -; V: TRBV6-6; J: TRBJ2-3; length: 13; DNA: TGTGCCAGCAGTGGCGCTTACACAGATACGCAGTATTTT; CDR3: CASSGAYTDTQYF
size: few; D: TRBD2; V: TRBV29-1; J: TRBJ2-1; length: 16; DNA: TGCAGCGCAGGACTAGCGGGGGACCCGGATTACAATGAGCAGTTCTTC; CDR3: CSAGLAGDPDYNEQFF
size: -; D: -; V: TRBV30; J: TRBJ1-2; length: 15; DNA: TGTGCCTGTCCCCTCTTTCGGGGGCCCGTCTATGGCTACACCTTC; CDR3: CACPLFRGPVYGYTF
size: few; D: TRBD2; V: TRBV20-1; J: TRBJ2-1; length: 15; DNA: TGCAGTGCTAGAGATCCGGGGGGGACCTACAATGAGCAGTTCTTC; CDR3: CSARDPGGTYNEQFF
size: few; D: -; V: TRBV7-2; J: TRBJ1-5; length: 16; DNA: TGTGCCAGCAGCCTTTTACAGGGTAACGGCAATCAGCCCCAGCATTTT; CDR3: CASSLLQGNGNQPQHF
size: few; D: -; V: TRBV6-6; J: TRBJ2-1; length: 18; DNA: TGTGCCAGCATCACCGGACTGGGAGCGACTCTCTCCTACAATGAGCAGTTCTTC; CDR3: CASITGLGATLSYNEQFF
size: -; D: -; V: TRBV5-1; J: TRBJ1-5; length: 15; DNA: TGCGCCAGCAGCGGGGGGGATTATAGCAATCAGCCCCAGCATTTT; CDR3: CASSGGDYSNQPQHF
size: few; D: -; V: TRBV4-2; J: TRBJ1-2; length: 14; DNA: TGTGCCAGCAGCTCCAGGGACGGATACTATGGCTACACCTTC; CDR3: CASSSRDGYYGYTF
size: -; D: -; V: TRBV7-9; J: TRBJ1-1; length: 13; DNA: TGTGCCAGCAGCTTAGACAGAAAGACTGAAGCTTTCTTT; CDR3: CASSLDRKTEAFF
size: -; D: TRBD1; V: TRBV6-5; J: TRBJ2-7; length: 14; DNA: TGTGCCAGCAGCCCCGACAGGGAAGTCTACGAGCAGTACTTC; CDR3: CASSPDREVYEQYF
size: many; D: -; V: TRBV6-6; J: TRBJ2-4; length: 13; DNA: TGTGCCAGCAGTTATGGCATTTTAAACATTCAGTACTTC; CDR3: CASSYGILNIQYF
size: -; D: -; V: TRBV15; J: TRBJ2-3; length: 15; DNA: TGTGCCACCAGCAGAGATCTTGGGGGCACAGATACGCAGTATTTT; CDR3: CATSRDLGGTDTQYF
size: few; D: -; V: TRBV4-1; J: TRBJ2-1; length: 16; DNA: TGCGCCAGCAGCCAAGTTTTGGCCGAAGCCTACAATGAGCAGTTCTTC; CDR3: CASSQVLAEAYNEQFF
size: -; D: -; V: TRBV10-3; J: TRBJ1-2; length: 16; DNA: TGTGCCATCAGTGATTTCGAGGGAAACGCCGCGTATGGCTACACCTTC; CDR3: CAISDFEGNAAYGYTF
size: few; D: TRBD2; V: TRBV7-3; J: TRBJ2-5; length: 16; DNA: TGTGCCAGCAGCTTAATTCGAGCGGGGGGGCCAAAGACCCAGTACTTC; CDR3: CASSLIRAGGPKTQYF
size: many; D: -; V: TRBV7-9; J: TRBJ2-7; length: 16; DNA: TGTGCCAGCAGCTCTTCCCCGGGACACCTATCCTACGAGCAGTACTTC; CDR3: CASSSSPGHLSYEQYF
size: many; D: -; V: TRBV4-3; J: TRBJ1-5; length: 13; DNA: TGTGCCAGCAGCCAAGATGGGGGACAGCCCCAGCATTTT; CDR3: CASSQDGGQPQHF
size: -; D: -; V: TRBV12-3/TRBV12-4; J: TRBJ1-3; length: 17; DNA: TGTGCCAGCCTAGACTCCTTTTATGGTACCTCTGGAAACACCATATATTTT; CDR3: CASLDSFYGTSGNTIYF
size: -; D: -; V: TRBV2; J: TRBJ2-2; length: 13; DNA: TGTGCCAGCAGGGACGGATTTGCCGGGGAGCTGTTTTTT; CDR3: CASRDGFAGELFF
size: -; D: -; V: TRBV7-8; J: TRBJ2-5; length: 14; DNA: TGTGCCAGCAGCCCCCCCGGCACTCAAGAGACCCAGTACTTC; CDR3: CASSPPGTQETQYF
size: few; D: TRBD2; V: TRBV30; J: TRBJ2-4; length: 16; DNA: TGTGCCTGGAGTGTAGGACTAGCGGCCCGGTTGGGCATTCAGTACTTC; CDR3: CAWSVGLAARLGIQYF
size: -; D: -; V: TRBV14; J: TRBJ2-7; length: 14; DNA: TGTGCCAGCAGCCAAGCTATAGGGATGAACGAGCAGTACTTC; CDR3: CASSQAIGMNEQYF
size: few; D: -; V: TRBV7-6; J: TRBJ2-2; length: 14; DNA: TGTGCCAGCAGCTTCTCCCCAATGTCCGGGGAGCTGTTTTTT; CDR3: CASSFSPMSGELFF
size: -; D: -; V: TRBV7-9; J: TRBJ2-6; length: 15; DNA: TGTGCCAGCAGCGCCCCTAGCGCTGGGGCCAACGTCCTGACTTTC; CDR3: CASSAPSAGANVLTF